These 22 T cell receptor beta chains were sequenced from one sample in a study of blood T cell repertoires in COVID-19. This table comes from immunoSEQ multiplex PCR, and its TCRdb copy is limited to in-frame clones, with some not included. The sample carries 55,000 to 90,000 clones, roughly 91% recorded once. Material: peripheral blood. The source of these receptors is a human donor in a cohort sampled during active COVID-19.

V usage is TRBV9 and J usage is TRBJ2-1; 12 bases are shared with TRBD1. There are 15 residues in the CDR3. Germline V gene sequence: CDR1 SGDLS, CDR2 YYNGEE. The V and J ends lost 2 bases and 10 bases, in that order; junction bases with no gene match: 7. The CDR3 nucleotides are TGTGCCAGCAGCGTCGGGACAGGGGGCGGTTGGGAGCAGTTCTTC. Its translation: CASSVGTGGGWEQFF.

The chain uses TRBV6-6 and TRBJ1-5; D possibly corresponds to TRBD1 (6 bases). This CDR3 is 16 amino acids long. Germline loops: CDR1 MNHNY, CDR2 SVGAGI (reference sequence). V was cut by 8 bases and J by 3 bases, with 20 bases left in between. CDR3 DNA: TGTGCCAGCTCCTTCGTAGGGGGACCGGTCAATCAGCCCCAGCATTTT. This translates into CASSFVGGPVNQPQHF.

The V call is TRBV11-2, the J call TRBJ1-6; TRBD1 agrees at 10 bases. This CDR3 has 15 amino acids. Germline V gene lookup returns CDR1 SGHAT and CDR2 FQNNGV. With V trimmed by 5 bases and J by 10 bases, 8 bases remained unmatched. For the CDR3, the DNA is TGTGCCAGCAGCCCGGGACAGGGGATCTGGTCACCCCTCCACTTT. Translation gives CASSPGQGIWSPLHF.

Note on this clone: Other nucleotide sequences in the sample specify the same CDR3. The V and J genes are TRBV14 and TRBJ2-7, with D tentatively TRBD2 (6 bases). This CDR3 region has 13 residues. The V gene lost 3 bases and the J gene lost 4 bases, with 10 bases spanning the gap. Looked up from germline, CDR1 is SGHDN and CDR2 is FVKESK. CDR3 nucleotides: TGTGCCAGCAGCCAGGCTCGGGGGTACGAGCAGTACGTC. It is translated as CASSQARGYEQYV.

The chain combines TRBV9 with TRBJ2-2, with a weak D call TRBD2 (5 bases). Trimming removed 1 base at V and 3 bases at J, with 10 bases between. This CDR3 has 15 amino acids. The germline V gene has CDR1 SGDLS and CDR2 YYNGEE. The chain's CDR3 is CASSVYASHTGELFF. CDR3 coding DNA: TGTGCCAGCAGCGTATATGCTAGCCACACCGGGGAGCTGTTTTTT.

This clone was seen a single time. The chain carries TRBV2 and TRBJ2-1; 12 bases align to TRBD2. The CDR3 runs to 19 residues. The V and J ends lost 6 bases and 9 bases, in that order; junction bases with no gene match: 21. Germline V CDR1 and CDR2: SNHLY, FYNNEI. CDR3: CASRGGGGGLGLAGLEQFF. The CDR3, as DNA: TGTGCCAGCAGGGGAGGAGGGGGGGGACTGGGACTAGCGGGCCTTGAGCAGTTCTTC.

The chain combines TRBV6-2 or TRBV6-3 with TRBJ2-7, with D possibly being TRBD1 (6 bases). Germline CDR1 is MNHEY and CDR2 is SVGEGT. This CDR3 has 16 amino acids. V was cut by 4 bases and J by 7 bases, with 23 bases left in between. CDR3 bases: TGTGCCAGCAGTTTGGGGGCCTTGTCGGGATTGGGGGAGCAGTACTTC. Protein product: CASSLGALSGLGEQYF.

V and J are TRBV28 and TRBJ2-7, with 9 nucleotides matching TRBD1. This CDR3 comprises 17 residues. CDR1 and CDR2 (germline): MDHEN, SYDVKM. Trimming at V came to 0 bases and at J to 3 bases, leaving 9 bases not matched to a gene. The CDR3 coding sequence is TGTGCCAGCAGTTTATGGACTTGGACAGGGGCGCTCTACGAGCAGTACTTC. Translating it yields CASSLWTWTGALYEQYF.

This clone was seen just once. The rearrangement joins TRBV28 to TRBJ2-1; TRBD2 aligns across 7 bases. V shed 2 bases, J shed 9 bases, and the junction held 1 base outside the gene matches. This CDR3 is built from 12 residues. Germline lookup yields CDR1 MDHEN and CDR2 SYDVKM. The CDR3 nucleotides read TGTGCCAGCAGTTTAGCTAGCGGTGAGCAGTTCTTC. Translating gives CASSLASGEQFF.

The chain recombines TRBV6-4 with TRBJ2-1, with unresolved D. V was clipped by 2 bases and J by 9 bases, with 11 bases between them. The CDR3 sequence is 13 residues long. Germline V gives CDR1 MRHNA, CDR2 SNTAGT. In DNA, the CDR3 is TGTGCCAGCAGTGACCGGTCCGATCTTGAGCAGTTCTTC. This gives the protein CASSDRSDLEQFF.

This clone was seen just once. V and J are TRBV6-5 and TRBJ1-1; 7 bases match TRBD1. The trim removed 6 bases at V and 1 base at J, leaving 8 bases unmatched. The CDR3 totals 15 residues. Per germline, CDR1 MNHEY and CDR2 SVGAGI. CDR3 residues: CASSQGQTWNTEAFF. The CDR3 bases are TGTGCCAGCAGCCAGGGACAGACTTGGAACACTGAAGCTTTCTTT.

The gene calls are TRBV15 and TRBJ1-4; D uncertain. V was clipped by 4 bases and J by 8 bases, with 14 bases between them. Germline V gives CDR1 LNHNV, CDR2 YYDKDF (reference sequence). The CDR3 runs 14 residues. The CDR3 coding sequence is TGTGCCACCAGCACTAATACTCTTTCGGAAAAACTGTTTTTT. Protein product: CATSTNTLSEKLFF.

V gene TRBV6-6 combines with J gene TRBJ1-2; unclear D gene. Germline CDR1 MNHNY, CDR2 SVGAGI (reference sequence). V was pared by 0 bases and J by 8 bases, with 13 bases between. The CDR3 is 14 amino acids. Here the CDR3 reads CASSYSGIPMGYTF. The CDR3 DNA follows: TGTGCCAGCAGTTACTCGGGCATCCCTATGGGCTACACCTTC.

As for this clone: A read error is possible here, since a much larger clone lies one base away. V is TRBV2 and J is TRBJ2-2; 10 bases are a match to TRBD1. V gave up 4 bases and J gave up 10 bases; unmatched junction bases: 18. The CDR3 has 18 residues. The germline V gene encodes CDR1 SNHLY and CDR2 FYNNEI. CDR3 sequence reads: CASSVTGGAYLKAEELFF. CDR3 nucleotide sequence: TGTGCCAGCAGTGTGACAGGGGGCGCGTACCTGAAGGCCGAGGAGCTGTTTTTT.

The chain carries TRBV3-1 (or the pseudogene TRBV3-2) and TRBJ2-2, with 10 nucleotides matching TRBD2. The CDR3 loop spans 15 amino acids. V lost 2 bases and J lost 14; bases outside the gene matches: 11. From germline, CDR1 is LGHDT and CDR2 YNNKEL (reference sequence). CDR3 DNA: TGTGCCAGCAGCCAAACTAGCGGGGATCCCCTTAAACTGTTTTTT. Amino acids: CASSQTSGDPLKLFF.

The V call is TRBV29-1, the J call TRBJ1-1; D is undetermined. The CDR3 consists of 12 residues. Germline-derived CDR1 and CDR2 are SQVTM and ANQGSEA. Trimming pared 7 bases from V and 3 bases from J, leaving 12 bases between. The CDR3 region has the DNA TGCAGCGGTGACACCCAGTACACTGAAGCTTTCTTT. Amino acid sequence: CSGDTQYTEAFF.

The chain joins TRBV11-1 to TRBJ2-1; 13 nucleotides match TRBD2. Germline V gives CDR1 SGHAT, CDR2 FQDESV (reference sequence). The CDR3 loop spans 16 amino acids. V shed 4 bases, J shed 8 bases, and the junction held 8 bases outside the gene matches. The CDR3 region is CASSSGLAGPLDEQFF. CDR3 bases: TGTGCCAGCAGCTCGGGACTAGCGGGACCTCTCGATGAGCAGTTCTTC. Complete variable domain (other parts from reference TRBV11-1 and TRBJ2-1): EAEVAQSPRYKITEKSQAVAFWCDPISGHATLYWYRQILGQGPELLVQFQDESVVDDSQLPKDRFSAERLKGVDSTLKIQPAELGDSAMYLCASSSGLAGPLDEQFFGPGTRLTVL.

Only one count was recorded for this clone. The chain employs TRBV28 and TRBJ2-2; TRBD1 matches 7 bases. The germline V gene has CDR1 MDHEN and CDR2 SYDVKM. CDR3 size: 14 residues. J lost 6 bases, V lost 5 bases, and 6 bases had no gene match. The CDR3 nucleotides read TGTGCCAGCAGTCTTCAGGGGGTCGCCGGGGAGCTGTTTTTT. Residues: CASSLQGVAGELFF.

This rearrangement joins TRBV7-9 to TRBJ2-7, with 7 bases fitting TRBD2. This CDR3 has 17 amino acids. Germline V gene data show CDR1 as SEHNR and CDR2 as FQNEAQ (reference sequence). V trimming: 4 bases; J trimming: 2 bases; junction bases outside the gene matches: 14. Here the CDR3 DNA reads TGTGCCAGCAGCTCCGGACTGGGTAGCGGGCGAACCTACGAGCAGTACTTC. Protein sequence: CASSSGLGSGRTYEQYF.

The chain joins TRBV7-2 to TRBJ2-7, with 8 nucleotides matching TRBD2. Germline lookup yields CDR1 SGHTA and CDR2 FQGNSA. V lost 6 bases, J lost 3 bases, and 7 bases stayed unmatched. The CDR3 is 14 amino acids. The CDR3 sequence: CASSPGGALYEQYF. The CDR3 DNA follows: TGTGCCAGCAGTCCGGGGGGGGCCCTCTACGAGCAGTACTTC. Using reference TRBV7-2 and TRBJ2-7 for the parts outside the CDR3, the full variable domain is GAGVSQSPSNKVTEKGKDVELRCDPISGHTALYWYRQSLGQGLEFLIYFQGNSAPDKSGLPSDRFSAERTGGSVSTLTIQRTQQEDSAVYLCASSPGGALYEQYFGPGTRLTVT.

This chain uses TRBV5-1 with TRBJ2-3; a weak D match, TRBD1 (6 bases). V was clipped by 0 bases and J by 5 bases, with 10 bases between them. The germline V gene encodes CDR1 SGHRS and CDR2 YFSETQ. The CDR3 length is 14 residues. In nucleotides, the CDR3 is TGCGCCAGCAGCTTGGGGGGGCCTGAAGATACGCAGTATTTT. Protein sequence: CASSLGGPEDTQYF.

This chain links TRBV28 with TRBJ2-4; maybe TRBD2 (5 bases). V was shortened by 4 bases and J by 7 bases, with 17 bases between the two germline ends. The CDR3 is made up of 15 amino acids. In germline, CDR1 is MDHEN, CDR2 SYDVKM. CDR3 sequence (DNA): TGTGCCAGCAGTTCTCTTCGGGGTGATCGGAACATTCAGTACTTC. As protein: CASSSLRGDRNIQYF.